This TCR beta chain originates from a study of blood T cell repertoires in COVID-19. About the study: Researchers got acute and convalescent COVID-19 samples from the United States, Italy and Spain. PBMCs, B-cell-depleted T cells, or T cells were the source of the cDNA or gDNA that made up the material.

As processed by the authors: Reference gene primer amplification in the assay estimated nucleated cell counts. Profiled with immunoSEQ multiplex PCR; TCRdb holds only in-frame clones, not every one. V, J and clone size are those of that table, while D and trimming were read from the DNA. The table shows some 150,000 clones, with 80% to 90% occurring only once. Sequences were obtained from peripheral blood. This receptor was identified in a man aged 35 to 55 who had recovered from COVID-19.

CDR3 amino acids: CASSGDRGLNGYTF. In DNA form, the CDR3 reads TGTGCCAGCAGCGGGGACAGGGGGTTGAATGGCTACACCTTC. The gene calls are TRBV5-6 and TRBJ1-2; 11 nucleotides agree with TRBD1. V gave up 4 bases and J gave up 6 bases; unmatched junction bases: 5. Germline assignment: CDR1 SGHDT and CDR2 YYEEEE. The CDR3 covers 14 residues.